The 30 T cell receptor beta chains listed next were all sequenced from one sample in a study of shared clonotypes between healthy human individuals. Sequencing used immunoSEQ multiplex PCR; TCRdb keeps in-frame clones, though not all of them. The top ten clones hold 0.1% to 0.15% of a sample with 2,100,000 or so clones, roughly 95% of them seen once. The sequenced sample was naive CD4+ T cells sorted from blood. Subset denoted: CD45RA+ positively selected. These receptors came from a man younger than 30 in good health.

The chain joins TRBV2 to TRBJ2-2; D call uncertain. The CDR3 has 12 residues. CDR1 is SNHLY, CDR2 FYNNEI, per germline. V shed 7 bases and J shed 3 bases, with 6 bases lying between them. CDR3 residues: CASTVDTGELFF. DNA of the CDR3: TGTGCCAGCACCGTGGACACCGGGGAGCTGTTTTTT.

The chain links TRBV6-6 to TRBJ1-4; D gene uncertain. CDR1 and CDR2 (germline): MNHNY, SVGAGI (reference sequence). Trimming shortened V by 7 bases and J by 3 bases, and 12 bases separated the two germline ends. CDR3 size: 14 residues. In DNA form, the CDR3 reads TGTGCCAGCATCTTAGACGGAGCTAATGAAAAACTGTTTTTT. Translating gives CASILDGANEKLFF.

The chain combines TRBV28 with TRBJ2-2; D may be TRBD2 (6 bases). Germline values: CDR1 MDHEN, CDR2 SYDVKM. The CDR3 has 18 residues. V lost 6 bases and J lost 5, with 25 bases in between. The CDR3 loop is CASSPGRNEGEGTGELFF. CDR3 in DNA: TGTGCCAGCAGCCCCGGGAGAAATGAGGGAGAAGGGACCGGGGAGCTGTTTTTT.

The V and J genes are TRBV7-2 and TRBJ2-7, with 7 positions matching TRBD2. CDR1 is SGHTA, CDR2 FQGNSA, per germline. J lost 0 bases, V lost 5 bases, and 7 bases had no gene match. The CDR3 runs to 15 residues. CDR3 amino acids: CASSPQRGSSYEQYF. CDR3 coding DNA: TGTGCCAGCAGCCCCCAGCGGGGTAGCTCCTACGAGCAGTACTTC.

This clone was recorded once. J is TRBJ1-4 and V is TRBV10-3; D is undetermined. The CDR3 covers 19 residues. Germline V gene lookup returns CDR1 ENHRY and CDR2 SYGVKD. Trimming removed 0 bases from V and 0 bases from J, with 17 bases in between. In DNA form, the CDR3 reads TGTGCCATCAGTGAGTCTTTTGGGCAAGGAATTGCAACTAATGAAAAACTGTTTTTT. Amino acid sequence: CAISESFGQGIATNEKLFF.

This clone was detected once. The gene calls are TRBV25-1 and TRBJ2-4; D tentatively reads TRBD1 or TRBD2 (5 bases each). Germline V gene lookup returns CDR1 MGHDK and CDR2 SYGVNS. The CDR3 contains 14 residues. V lost 2 bases and J 7 bases, leaving 12 bases between the germline ends. In DNA form, the CDR3 reads TGTGCCAGCAGTGAAAGCGGTGGGGCCAACATTCAGTACTTC. Translating gives CASSESGGANIQYF.

J is TRBJ1-2 and V is TRBV7-9; 7 nucleotides line up with TRBD1. The V segment lost 7 bases and the J segment 8 bases; nucleotides outside the gene matches: 10. Germline V gene data show CDR1 as SEHNR and CDR2 as FQNEAQ (reference sequence). The CDR3 sequence is 13 residues long. The CDR3 DNA is TGTGCCAGCACTATCGGGCAGGGGGTAGGCTACACCTTC. Residues: CASTIGQGVGYTF.

This chain connects TRBV27 to TRBJ1-1; D is perhaps TRBD1 (5 bases). V was shortened by 6 bases and J by 1 base, with 12 bases between the two germline ends. This CDR3 spans 14 amino acids. The germline V gene has CDR1 MNHEY and CDR2 SMNVEV (reference sequence). CDR3 sequence: CASSTIRGNTEAFF. The DNA for the CDR3 is TGTGCCAGCAGCACAATTAGGGGGAACACTGAAGCTTTCTTT.

This chain joins TRBV29-1 and TRBJ2-7, with D maybe TRBD2 (7 bases). The CDR3 contains 13 residues. Deletions cut 4 bases from V and 1 base from J, with 11 bases between. The germline V gene encodes CDR1 SQVTM and CDR2 ANQGSEA. CDR3 bases: TGCAGCGTTGCCAGGGGAGGGTCCTACGAGCAGTACTTC. It codes for CSVARGGSYEQYF.

The J gene is TRBJ1-6, the V gene TRBV6-5; D remains ambiguous. Germline V gives CDR1 MNHEY, CDR2 SVGAGI. V was clipped by 2 bases and J by 10 bases, with 12 bases between them. CDR3 length equals 14 residues. The CDR3 region has the DNA TGTGCCAGCAGTTACGGGCAGTCGGGCTCACCCCTCCACTTT. This sequence encodes CASSYGQSGSPLHF.

This sequence joins TRBV5-1 and TRBJ2-7, with 7 bases aligning to TRBD2. Germline CDR1 SGHRS, CDR2 YFSETQ. The CDR3 is 14 residues long. V shed 2 bases, J shed 2 bases, and the junction held 4 bases outside the gene matches. CDR3 loop: CASSFGGNTYEQYF. The CDR3 DNA reads as TGCGCCAGCAGCTTCGGGGGGAATACCTACGAGCAGTACTTC.

This clone occurred once. The chain couples TRBV19 to TRBJ1-5; 9 bases agree with TRBD1. CDR1 and CDR2 (germline): LNHDA, SQIVND (reference sequence). The CDR3 is 15 residues long. J gave up 6 bases and V 7 bases, and 10 bases lay outside the gene matches. The CDR3 DNA sequence: TGTGCCAGTACCCCGCGGACAGGGGAAGGTCAGCCCCAGCATTTT. It translates to CASTPRTGEGQPQHF.

The V gene is TRBV5-1, the J gene TRBJ1-1, with a tentative D call TRBD1 (5 bases). Per germline, CDR1 SGHRS and CDR2 YFSETQ. The CDR3 runs 17 residues. Trimming removed 3 bases at V and 4 bases at J, with 22 bases between. Here the CDR3 reads CASSSKAGGKGVTEAFF. CDR3 coding DNA: TGCGCCAGCAGCTCCAAGGCGGGAGGGAAAGGGGTCACTGAAGCTTTCTTT.

The genes are TRBV5-1 and TRBJ2-2; TRBD2 matches 7 bases. The CDR3 is 16 amino acids. With V trimmed by 4 bases and J by 1 base, 7 bases remained unmatched. Germline V lookup: CDR1 SGHRS, CDR2 YFSETQ. The CDR3 DNA follows: TGCGCCAGCAGCCGGGAGGTAGCGGGGAACACCGGGGAGCTGTTTTTT. This codes for CASSREVAGNTGELFF. The variable domain in full, with the rest retrieved from reference TRBV5-1 and TRBJ2-2, is KAGVTQTPRYLIKTRGQQVTLSCSPISGHRSVSWYQQTPGQGLQFLFEYFSETQRNKGNFPGRFSGRQFSNSRSEMNVSTLELGDSALYLCASSREVAGNTGELFFGEGSRLTVL.

This clone was seen a single time. This chain uses TRBV4-1 with TRBJ2-5; the match to TRBD1 covers 7 bases. V gave up 4 bases and J gave up 5 bases; unmatched junction bases: 10. This CDR3 spans 15 amino acids. Germline lookup yields CDR1 MGHRA and CDR2 YSYEKL. This CDR3 is CASSRTITGVETQYF. In nucleotides, the CDR3 is TGCGCCAGCAGCCGCACGATTACAGGGGTCGAGACCCAGTACTTC.

The chain combines TRBV11-2 with TRBJ1-4, with D perhaps TRBD1 (5 bases). V was clipped by 5 bases and J by 5 bases, with 15 bases between them. The CDR3 has 15 amino acids. The germline V gene encodes CDR1 SGHAT and CDR2 FQNNGV. In nucleotides, the CDR3 is TGTGCCAGCAGCAAAACCAGGGTTTTGAATGAAAAACTGTTTTTT. This encodes CASSKTRVLNEKLFF.

The chain couples TRBV2 to TRBJ1-1, with 7 bases that match TRBD1. Trimming took 6 bases from V and 1 from J; bases not matched to a gene: 11. CDR1 and CDR2 (germline): SNHLY, FYNNEI. The CDR3 has 16 amino acids. The CDR3 loop is CASRTTGAGRNTEAFF. DNA of the CDR3: TGTGCCAGCAGAACCACAGGGGCTGGAAGGAACACTGAAGCTTTCTTT.

The chain combines TRBV11-2 with TRBJ1-3, with a possible D match to TRBD1 (5 bases). Per the germline V gene, CDR1 is SGHAT and CDR2 is FQNNGV. Trimming pared 4 bases from V and 8 bases from J, leaving 15 bases between. The CDR3 contains 14 residues. In DNA form, the CDR3 reads TGTGCCAGCAGCTCTCCCGCCGGAGGGGACACCATATATTTT. Its protein is CASSSPAGGDTIYF.

The V and J genes are TRBV5-1 and TRBJ2-3; D uncertain. The germline V and J ends were trimmed by 1 base and 0 bases, with 9 bases remaining between them. Germline V gives CDR1 SGHRS, CDR2 YFSETQ. This CDR3 contains 15 residues. The CDR3 sequence is CASSLYGTSTDTQYF. DNA of the CDR3: TGCGCCAGCAGCTTGTATGGAACTAGCACAGATACGCAGTATTTT.

The chain is built from TRBV5-6 and TRBJ2-5, with 9 bases aligning to TRBD1. This CDR3 has 15 amino acids. The germline gives CDR1 SGHDT, CDR2 YYEEEE. Germline trimming cut 4 bases from V and 2 bases from J; bases unmatched to any gene: 6. The CDR3 loop reads CASSGKGQGQETQYF. The CDR3 DNA reads TGTGCCAGCAGCGGGAAGGGACAGGGACAAGAGACCCAGTACTTC.

The J gene is TRBJ1-1, the V gene TRBV7-6; D remains ambiguous. The CDR3 is 14 residues long. Trimming removed 2 bases at V and 7 bases at J, with 14 bases between. Per the germline V gene, CDR1 is SGHVS and CDR2 is FNYEAQ. This CDR3 reads CASSLNPQAGEAFF. CDR3 DNA: TGTGCCAGCAGCTTAAATCCACAAGCGGGTGAAGCTTTCTTT. Based on the CDR3 plus reference TRBV7-6 and TRBJ1-1, the full variable domain is GAGVSQSPRYKVTKRGQDVALRCDPISGHVSLYWYRQALGQGPEFLTYFNYEAQQDKSGLPNDRFSAERPEGSISTLTIQRTEQRDSAMYRCASSLNPQAGEAFFGQGTRLTVV.

Turning to this clone: Additional DNA sequences in this sample encode the identical CDR3. The chain recombines TRBV10-3 with TRBJ2-3, with 8 bases that match TRBD2. This CDR3 region has 14 residues. V trimming: 8 bases; J trimming: 3 bases; junction bases outside the gene matches: 7. The germline CDR1 and CDR2 sequences are ENHRY and SYGVKD. The CDR3 coding sequence is TGTGCCATCCGAAGCGGGGGAGGAACAGATACGCAGTATTTT. This gives the protein CAIRSGGGTDTQYF.

Comment on this clone: The same CDR3 can be traced to other DNA sequences in this sample. The chain links TRBV7-9 to TRBJ1-1, with TRBD1 matching over 8 bases. The CDR3 length is 16 residues. Germline V gene sequence: CDR1 SEHNR, CDR2 FQNEAQ (reference sequence). V was clipped by 1 base and J by 1 base; unmatched bases: 5. The CDR3 loop is CASSLGTGTGNTEAFF. The CDR3, as DNA: TGTGCCAGCAGCTTAGGTACCGGGACAGGGAACACTGAAGCTTTCTTT. The variable domain in full, completed from reference TRBV7-9 and TRBJ1-1, reads DTGVSQNPRHKITKRGQNVTFRCDPISEHNRLYWYRQTLGQGPEFLTYFQNEAQLEKSRLLSDRFSAERPKGSFSTLEIQRTEQGDSAMYLCASSLGTGTGNTEAFFGQGTRLTVV.

CDR3 loop: CASNRENTEAFF. In DNA form, the CDR3 reads TGTGCCAGCAACAGGGAGAACACTGAAGCTTTCTTT. The V call is TRBV7-9, the J call TRBJ1-1; weak D call: TRBD1 (6 bases). CDR1 SEHNR and CDR2 FQNEAQ come from the germline V gene (reference sequence). V lost 7 bases and J 1 base, leaving 7 bases between the germline ends. CDR3 length: 12 residues.

V usage is TRBV14 and J usage is TRBJ1-1; D is uncertain. The V and J ends lost 2 bases and 1 base respectively, with 2 bases between them. The length of the CDR3 is 12 residues. The V gene's germline CDR1 is SGHDN and CDR2 FVKESK. CDR3 sequence reads: CASSQTNTEAFF. The CDR3 region has the DNA TGTGCCAGCAGCCAAACGAACACTGAAGCTTTCTTT.

This sequence joins TRBV5-1 and TRBJ1-1, with 12 bases that match TRBD1. The CDR3 contains 17 residues. CDR1 SGHRS and CDR2 YFSETQ come from the germline V gene. V gave up 4 bases and J gave up 3 bases; unmatched junction bases: 10. As DNA, the CDR3 is TGCGCCAGCAGCCCCGGGACAGGGGGCGTGAAGGACACTGAAGCTTTCTTT. Protein sequence: CASSPGTGGVKDTEAFF.

The gene calls are TRBV25-1 and TRBJ2-3; 11 nucleotides match TRBD2. The CDR3 runs to 17 residues. V dropped 3 bases and J dropped 0; count of bases not matched to a gene: 5. Germline V gene lookup returns CDR1 MGHDK and CDR2 SYGVNS. As DNA, the CDR3 is TGTGCCAGCAGTGAGTTCCGGACTAGCGGGAGCACAGATACGCAGTATTTT. Translated, it gives CASSEFRTSGSTDTQYF.

Points on this clone: The same CDR3 is also encoded by other DNA sequences in this sample. The chain couples TRBV18 to TRBJ2-5, with D possibly TRBD2 on 6 matching bases. Trimming cost V 2 bases and J 2 bases, with 9 bases left between them. Per the germline V gene, CDR1 is KGHSH and CDR2 is LQKENI. CDR3 length: 14 residues. The CDR3 reads CASSPTGTQETQYF. DNA for the CDR3: TGTGCCAGCTCACCAACGGGGACTCAAGAGACCCAGTACTTC.

This sequence joins TRBV5-6 and TRBJ1-5; TRBD1 matches at 7 bases. Per the germline V gene, CDR1 is SGHDT and CDR2 is YYEEEE. V lost 0 bases to trimming and J lost 3 bases; unmatched junction nucleotides: 6. The CDR3 runs to 16 residues. The CDR3 loop reads CASSLGAGGFNQPQHF. CDR3 coding DNA: TGTGCCAGCAGCTTGGGGGCAGGGGGATTCAATCAGCCCCAGCATTTT. The full variable domain, completed using reference TRBV5-6 and TRBJ1-5, is DAGVTQSPTHLIKTRGQQVTLRCSPKSGHDTVSWYQQALGQGPQFIFQYYEEEERQRGNFPDRFSGHQFPNYSSELNVNALLLGDSALYLCASSLGAGGFNQPQHFGDGTRLSIL.

The genes are TRBV9 and TRBJ1-5, with D possibly TRBD1 on 5 matching bases. The CDR3 runs to 15 residues. The germline CDR1 and CDR2 sequences are SGDLS and YYNGEE. The germline V and J ends were trimmed by 7 bases and 2 bases, with 16 bases remaining between them. CDR3 DNA: TGTGCCAGCGGACGGGACCTTACGGGCAATCAGCCCCAGCATTTT. This gives the protein CASGRDLTGNQPQHF.